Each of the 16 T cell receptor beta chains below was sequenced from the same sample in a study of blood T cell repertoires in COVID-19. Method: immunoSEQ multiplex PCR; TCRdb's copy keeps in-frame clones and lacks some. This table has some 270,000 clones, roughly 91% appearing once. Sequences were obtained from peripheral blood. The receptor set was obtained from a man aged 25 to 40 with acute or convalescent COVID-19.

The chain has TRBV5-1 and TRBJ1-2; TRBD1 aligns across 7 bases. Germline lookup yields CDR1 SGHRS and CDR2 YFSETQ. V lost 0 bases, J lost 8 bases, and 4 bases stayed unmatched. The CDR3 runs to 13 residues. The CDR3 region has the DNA TGCGCCAGCAGCTTGGGTGACAGGGACGGCTACACCTTC. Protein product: CASSLGDRDGYTF.

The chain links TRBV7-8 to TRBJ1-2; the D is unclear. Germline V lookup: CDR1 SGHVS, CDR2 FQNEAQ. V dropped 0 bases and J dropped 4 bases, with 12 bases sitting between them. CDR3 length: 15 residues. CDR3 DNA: TGTGCCAGCAGCTTAGCGGCGGGGTTAGCCTATGGCTACACCTTC. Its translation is CASSLAAGLAYGYTF.

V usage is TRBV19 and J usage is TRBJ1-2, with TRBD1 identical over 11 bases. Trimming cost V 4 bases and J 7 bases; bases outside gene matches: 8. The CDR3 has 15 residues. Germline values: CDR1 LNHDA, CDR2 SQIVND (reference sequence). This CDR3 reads CASSTSGQGALGYTF. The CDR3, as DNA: TGTGCCAGTAGTACCTCCGGACAGGGGGCGCTTGGCTACACCTTC.

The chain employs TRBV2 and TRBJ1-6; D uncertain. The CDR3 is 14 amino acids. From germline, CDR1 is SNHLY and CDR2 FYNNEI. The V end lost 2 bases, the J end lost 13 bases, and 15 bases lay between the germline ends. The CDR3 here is CASSERDIPFPLHF. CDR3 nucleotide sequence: TGTGCCAGCAGTGAACGTGACATACCTTTTCCCCTCCACTTT.

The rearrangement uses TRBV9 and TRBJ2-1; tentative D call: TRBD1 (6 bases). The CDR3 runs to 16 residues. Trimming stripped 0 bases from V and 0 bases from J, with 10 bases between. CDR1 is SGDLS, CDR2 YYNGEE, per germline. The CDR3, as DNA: TGTGCCAGCAGCGTAGTAACAGGGAGCTCCTACAATGAGCAGTTCTTC. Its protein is CASSVVTGSSYNEQFF.

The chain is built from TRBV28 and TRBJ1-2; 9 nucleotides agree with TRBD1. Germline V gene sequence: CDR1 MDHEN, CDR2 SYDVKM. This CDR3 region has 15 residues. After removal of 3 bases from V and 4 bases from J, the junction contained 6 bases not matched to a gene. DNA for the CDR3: TGTGCCAGCAGTTTGCTGGCGGGACAGGGCTATGGCTACACCTTC. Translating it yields CASSLLAGQGYGYTF.

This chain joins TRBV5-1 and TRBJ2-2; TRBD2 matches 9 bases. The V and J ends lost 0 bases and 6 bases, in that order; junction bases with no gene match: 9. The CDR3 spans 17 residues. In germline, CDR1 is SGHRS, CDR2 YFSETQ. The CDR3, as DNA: TGCGCCAGCAGCTTGGCCGGTCGCGGGAGGGCCCCCGGGGAGCTGTTTTTT. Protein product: CASSLAGRGRAPGELFF.

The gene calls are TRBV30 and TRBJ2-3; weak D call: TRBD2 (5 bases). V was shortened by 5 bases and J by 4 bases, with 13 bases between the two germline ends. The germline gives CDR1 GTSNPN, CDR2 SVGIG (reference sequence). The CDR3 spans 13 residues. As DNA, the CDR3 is TGTGCCTGGCAGTTTGGGAGATCAGATACGCAGTATTTT. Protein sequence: CAWQFGRSDTQYF.

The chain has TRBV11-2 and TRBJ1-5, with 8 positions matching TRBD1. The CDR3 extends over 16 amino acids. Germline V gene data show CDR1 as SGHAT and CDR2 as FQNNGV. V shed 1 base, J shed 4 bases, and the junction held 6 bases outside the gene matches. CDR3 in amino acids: CASSLGTGILNQPQHF. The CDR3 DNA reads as TGTGCCAGCAGCTTAGGGACAGGGATATTAAATCAGCCCCAGCATTTT.

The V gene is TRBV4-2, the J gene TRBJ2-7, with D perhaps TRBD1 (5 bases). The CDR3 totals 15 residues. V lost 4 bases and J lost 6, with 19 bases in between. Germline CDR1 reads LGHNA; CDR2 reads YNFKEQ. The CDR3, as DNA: TGTGCCAGCAGCCCGATGCCAGGGTTCGTTGGCGAGCAGTACTTC. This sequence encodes CASSPMPGFVGEQYF.

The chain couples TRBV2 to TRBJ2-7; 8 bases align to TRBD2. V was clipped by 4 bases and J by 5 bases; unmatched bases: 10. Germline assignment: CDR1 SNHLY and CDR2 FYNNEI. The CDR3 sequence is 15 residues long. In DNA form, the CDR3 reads TGTGCCAGCAGTGTAAGCGGCGGACTAGCCCACGAGCAGTACTTC. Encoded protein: CASSVSGGLAHEQYF.

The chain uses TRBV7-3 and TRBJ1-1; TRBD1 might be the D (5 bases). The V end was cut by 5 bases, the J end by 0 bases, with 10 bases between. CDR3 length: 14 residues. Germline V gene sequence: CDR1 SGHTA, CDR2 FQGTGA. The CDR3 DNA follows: TGTGCCAGCAGCCGGACAACCTTGAACACTGAAGCTTTCTTT. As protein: CASSRTTLNTEAFF.

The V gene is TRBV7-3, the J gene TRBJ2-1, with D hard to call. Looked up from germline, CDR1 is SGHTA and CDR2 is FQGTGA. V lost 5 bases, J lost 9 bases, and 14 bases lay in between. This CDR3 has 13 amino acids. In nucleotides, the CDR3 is TGTGCCAGCAGCCCCCAAAGCATAAGTGAGCAGTTCTTC. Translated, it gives CASSPQSISEQFF.

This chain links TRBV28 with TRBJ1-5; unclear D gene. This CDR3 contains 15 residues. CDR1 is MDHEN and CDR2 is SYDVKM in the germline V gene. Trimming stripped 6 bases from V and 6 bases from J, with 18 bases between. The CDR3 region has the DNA TGTGCCAGCAGATTTTATGGCCGCTTAAGTCAGCCCCAGCATTTT. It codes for CASRFYGRLSQPQHF.

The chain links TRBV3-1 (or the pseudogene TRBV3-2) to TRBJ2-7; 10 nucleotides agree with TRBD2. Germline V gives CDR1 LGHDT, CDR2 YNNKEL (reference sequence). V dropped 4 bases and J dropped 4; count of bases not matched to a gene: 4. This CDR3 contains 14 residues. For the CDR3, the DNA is TGTGCCAGCAGCCCAGCGGGAGGGCGATACGAGCAGTACTTC. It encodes CASSPAGGRYEQYF.

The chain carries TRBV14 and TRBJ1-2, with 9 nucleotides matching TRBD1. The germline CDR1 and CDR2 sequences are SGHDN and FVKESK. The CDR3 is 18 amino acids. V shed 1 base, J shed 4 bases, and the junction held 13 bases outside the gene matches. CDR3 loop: CASSQVLTGGVRTYGYTF. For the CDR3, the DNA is TGTGCCAGCAGCCAAGTTTTAACAGGGGGCGTTCGGACCTATGGCTACACCTTC.